Listed here are 9 T cell receptor beta chains from one sample, sequenced in a study of blood T cell repertoires in COVID-19. Sequenced by immunoSEQ multiplex PCR; TCRdb stores in-frame clones only, minus some. Among 250,000 to 300,000 clones listed, over 80% were seen once. Sequences were obtained from peripheral blood. Source of these receptors: a woman aged 45-65 years with COVID-19, enrolled during active disease.

CDR3 coding DNA: TGTGCCAGCAGCCAAGCCCGGGAGGAAGGCACAGATACGCAGTATTTT. Translating it yields CASSQAREEGTDTQYF. This chain links TRBV4-2 with TRBJ2-3, with 7 bases matching TRBD2. This CDR3 region has 16 residues. V lost 1 base, J lost 1 base, and 5 bases stayed unmatched. Germline CDR1 reads LGHNA; CDR2 reads YNFKEQ.

The chain has TRBV5-4 and TRBJ2-7, with D possibly TRBD2 on 6 matching bases. CDR1 and CDR2 from the germline V gene are SGHNT and YYREEE (reference sequence). This CDR3 contains 15 residues. V lost 3 bases to trimming and J lost 2 bases, with 15 bases between them. In nucleotides, the CDR3 is TGTGCCAGCAGCTGGTTTGGCCGCGGGGCCTACGAGCAGTACTTC. Amino acids: CASSWFGRGAYEQYF.

Only one count was recorded for this clone. The chain is built from TRBV7-9 and TRBJ1-1; D remains unclear. From germline, CDR1 is SEHNR and CDR2 FQNEAQ (reference sequence). Trimming left V 7 bases short and J 4 bases short, with 16 bases between. The CDR3 covers 14 residues. CDR3 region: CASTKGGSRTEAFF. In DNA, the CDR3 is TGTGCCAGCACCAAAGGAGGGTCGCGCACTGAAGCTTTCTTT.

The chain links TRBV19 to TRBJ1-5, with no clear D. The CDR3 covers 13 residues. From germline, CDR1 is LNHDA and CDR2 SQIVND (reference sequence). This CDR3 is CAASISSNQPQHF. The CDR3, as DNA: TGTGCGGCATCGATTTCCTCGAATCAGCCCCAGCATTTT.

The chain carries TRBV5-4 and TRBJ1-2, with D tentatively TRBD1 (6 bases). Trimming left V 5 bases short and J 2 bases short, with 16 bases between. This CDR3 region has 15 residues. Germline values: CDR1 SGHNT, CDR2 YYREEE (reference sequence). The CDR3 sequence is CASSPTTGGNYGYTF. The CDR3 DNA is TGTGCCAGCAGTCCCACCACGGGGGGCAACTATGGCTACACCTTC.

This chain uses TRBV6-2 or TRBV6-3 with TRBJ1-4; 11 nucleotides match TRBD1. The length of the CDR3 is 16 residues. Germline CDR1 reads MNHEY; CDR2 reads SVGEGT. Trimming at V came to 6 bases and at J to 7 bases, leaving 10 bases not matched to a gene. CDR3 DNA: TGTGCCAGCAGCACCGGACAGGGGGCAAAGGGTGAAAAACTGTTTTTT. Amino acid sequence: CASSTGQGAKGEKLFF.

This clone was seen a handful of times. The chain couples TRBV27 to TRBJ2-2, with TRBD1 matching 9 bases. The CDR3 length is 13 residues. J lost 5 bases, V lost 10 bases, and 5 bases had no gene match. Germline V gene data show CDR1 as MNHEY and CDR2 as SMNVEV (reference sequence). This CDR3 reads CATRDRVTGELFF. The CDR3 nucleotides are TGTGCCACCCGGGACAGGGTTACCGGGGAGCTGTTTTTT.

This clone was recorded at least ten times. V and J are TRBV6-4 and TRBJ2-1; 7 nucleotides align to TRBD1. CDR3 length: 14 amino acids. V dropped 3 bases and J dropped 2; count of bases not matched to a gene: 1. Per the germline V gene, CDR1 is MRHNA and CDR2 is SNTAGT. Written as DNA, the CDR3 is TGTGCCAGCAGTGAGGGACAGACCTACAATGAGCAGTTCTTC. Translation: CASSEGQTYNEQFF.

The V gene is TRBV18, the J gene TRBJ2-3; 10 bases align to TRBD2. Germline CDR1 reads KGHSH; CDR2 reads LQKENI. This CDR3 is 15 amino acids long. The junction had 5 bases not matched to a gene; V was cut back by 3 bases and J by 5 bases. DNA of the CDR3: TGTGCCAGCTCACCGGCAGCGGGAGGGAGAGATACGCAGTATTTT. Its protein is CASSPAAGGRDTQYF. The full variable domain, its missing parts supplied by reference TRBV18 and TRBJ2-3, is NAGVMQNPRHLVRRRGQEARLRCSPMKGHSHVYWYRQLPEEGLKFMVYLQKENIIDESGMPKERFSAEFPKEGPSILRIQQVVRGDSAAYFCASSPAAGGRDTQYFGPGTRLTVL.